Shown below are 26 T cell receptor beta chains from a single sample sequenced in a study of control samples from healthy donors and cancer patients. Sequencing used immunoSEQ multiplex PCR; TCRdb keeps in-frame clones, though not all of them. In the table there are some 150,000 clones, approximately 94% of which are singletons. The sequenced sample consisted of PBMCs. All receptors come from a man aged 55-75 years with colorectal cancer.

The rearrangement links TRBV3-1 (or the pseudogene TRBV3-2) to TRBJ1-2; 9 nucleotides align to TRBD1. The junction had 3 bases not matched to a gene; V was cut back by 6 bases and J by 4 bases. The CDR3 loop spans 13 amino acids. The V gene's germline CDR1 is LGHDT and CDR2 YNNKEL (reference sequence). CDR3 nucleotides: TGTGCCAGCAGTCCGACAGGGGGCTATGGCTACACCTTC. Protein sequence: CASSPTGGYGYTF.

The chain combines TRBV9 with TRBJ2-3; D is undetermined. Germline V gene data show CDR1 as SGDLS and CDR2 as YYNGEE. This CDR3 region has 16 residues. The ends were cut back, 3 bases at V and 0 bases at J, with 14 bases in the middle. In DNA form, the CDR3 reads TGTGCCAGCAGCGCCCAGACCCAAGGGAGCACAGATACGCAGTATTTT. It encodes CASSAQTQGSTDTQYF. Drawing the rest from reference TRBV9 and TRBJ2-3, the complete variable domain is DSGVTQTPKHLITATGQRVTLRCSPRSGDLSVYWYQQSLDQGLQFLIQYYNGEERAKGNILERFSAQQFPDLHSELNLSSLELGDSALYFCASSAQTQGSTDTQYFGPGTRLTVL.

This clone was seen just once. The gene calls are TRBV28 and TRBJ2-7; TRBD1 aligns across 7 bases. This CDR3 is built from 13 residues. The trim removed 5 bases at V and 2 bases at J, leaving 3 bases unmatched. Germline assignment: CDR1 MDHEN and CDR2 SYDVKM. The CDR3 is CASSLTGPYEQYF. CDR3 in DNA: TGTGCCAGCAGTCTGACAGGGCCCTACGAGCAGTACTTC.

The chain couples TRBV24-1 to TRBJ1-5; no clear D. The CDR3 has 15 amino acids. CDR1 and CDR2 from the germline V gene are KGHDR and SFDVKD. Deletions cut 12 bases from V and 0 bases from J, with 17 bases between. The CDR3 coding sequence is TGTGCCGCCACCGAGTTCGGTCATAGCAATCAGCCCCAGCATTTT. Protein: CAATEFGHSNQPQHF.

A word on this clone: The DNA is left out, because the CDR3 cannot be placed on it with certainty; the CDR3 is given as TCRdb lists it. The chain links TRBV6-4 to TRBJ2-1; the table gives TRBD2 as D, unverified against the DNA. The CDR3 comprises 15 residues, both ends counted. The germline V gene has CDR1 MRHNA and CDR2 SNTAGT. The chain's CDR3 is CASSSSGSGDNEQFF.

The chain has TRBV3-1 (or the pseudogene TRBV3-2) and TRBJ1-6; 8 positions match TRBD1. Trimming cost V 4 bases and J 7 bases; bases outside gene matches: 6. Germline V CDR1 and CDR2: LGHDT, YNNKEL (reference sequence). The CDR3 contains 15 residues. CDR3 bases: TGTGCCAGCAGCCCCTCCGGACAGGGAAATTCACCCCTCCACTTT. Its translation: CASSPSGQGNSPLHF.

V gene TRBV3-1 (or the pseudogene TRBV3-2) combines with J gene TRBJ1-5; a weak D match, TRBD1 (5 bases). The length of the CDR3 is 14 residues. Germline-derived CDR1 and CDR2 are LGHDT and YNNKEL (reference sequence). Trimming left V 1 base short and J 4 bases short, with 8 bases between. The CDR3 nucleotides are TGTGCCAGCAGCCAAGTTGCAGGGAATCAGCCCCAGCATTTT. This gives the protein CASSQVAGNQPQHF.

The chain joins TRBV10-3 to TRBJ2-7; D gene ambiguous. This CDR3 contains 13 residues. Trimming cost V 0 bases and J 5 bases, with 8 bases left between them. Germline-derived CDR1 and CDR2 are ENHRY and SYGVKD. The CDR3 reads CAISESVRNEQYF. Here the CDR3 DNA reads TGTGCCATCAGTGAGTCCGTCCGAAACGAGCAGTACTTC.

The rearrangement joins TRBV7-9 to TRBJ1-5, with 7 bases fitting TRBD1. The junction had 8 bases not matched to a gene; V was cut back by 5 bases and J by 1 base. CDR3 length: 16 residues. Germline lookup yields CDR1 SEHNR and CDR2 FQNEAQ (reference sequence). CDR3 loop: CASSGDRAGSNQPQHF. Written as DNA, the CDR3 is TGTGCCAGCAGCGGAGACAGGGCCGGGAGCAATCAGCCCCAGCATTTT.

This clone has a single count. This chain uses TRBV18 with TRBJ1-1; D gene ambiguous. CDR1 and CDR2 (germline): KGHSH, LQKENI. The CDR3 is 13 residues long. V was shortened by 0 bases and J by 3 bases, with 5 bases between the two germline ends. CDR3 sequence: CASSPPADTEAFF. The CDR3, as DNA: TGTGCCAGCTCACCACCTGCGGACACTGAAGCTTTCTTT. The full variable domain, in which reference TRBV18 and TRBJ1-1 provide the parts outside the CDR3, is NAGVMQNPRHLVRRRGQEARLRCSPMKGHSHVYWYRQLPEEGLKFMVYLQKENIIDESGMPKERFSAEFPKEGPSILRIQQVVRGDSAAYFCASSPPADTEAFFGQGTRLTVV.

The chain joins TRBV28 to TRBJ1-5; weak D call: TRBD1 (6 bases). CDR1 and CDR2 (germline): MDHEN, SYDVKM. V gave up 6 bases and J gave up 5 bases, with 11 bases separating them. CDR3 size: 13 residues. The CDR3 nucleotides are TGTGCCAGCAGCCCCAGGGGTGATCAGCCCCAGCATTTT. Protein: CASSPRGDQPQHF. Combining the CDR3 with reference TRBV28 and TRBJ1-5 gives the whole variable domain DVKVTQSSRYLVKRTGEKVFLECVQDMDHENMFWYRQDPGLGLRLIYFSYDVKMKEKGDIPEGYSVSREKKERFSLILESASTNQTSMYLCASSPRGDQPQHFGDGTRLSIL.

The chain's CDR3 is CASSFMGSLETQYF. CDR3 in DNA: TGTGCCAGCAGCTTTATGGGGTCTCTGGAGACCCAGTACTTC. V is TRBV7-9 and J is TRBJ2-5; D is undetermined. The germline V and J ends were trimmed by 3 bases and 5 bases, with 13 bases remaining between them. Looked up from germline, CDR1 is SEHNR and CDR2 is FQNEAQ (reference sequence). The CDR3 extends over 14 amino acids. The variable domain in full, with the rest retrieved from reference TRBV7-9 and TRBJ2-5, is DTGVSQNPRHKITKRGQNVTFRCDPISEHNRLYWYRQTLGQGPEFLTYFQNEAQLEKSRLLSDRFSAERPKGSFSTLEIQRTEQGDSAMYLCASSFMGSLETQYFGPGTRLLVL.

This clone was picked up one time. This chain joins TRBV28 and TRBJ2-5; D is undetermined. Germline V gene lookup returns CDR1 MDHEN and CDR2 SYDVKM. The CDR3 runs to 11 residues. Between the trimmed V and J ends, which lost 6 bases and 0 bases, there was a span of 2 bases. The chain's CDR3 is CASRNQETQYF. CDR3 bases: TGTGCCAGCAGGAACCAAGAGACCCAGTACTTC.

With regard to this clone: One base away lies a much larger clone, so this may be a sequencing read error. The chain carries TRBV5-1 and TRBJ1-6; D call uncertain. CDR1 is SGHRS, CDR2 YFSETQ, per germline. The CDR3 has 14 amino acids. The V and J ends lost 0 bases and 5 bases respectively, with 6 bases between them. This CDR3 reads CASSLAQNNSPLHF. The CDR3 nucleotides read TGCGCCAGCAGCTTGGCACAGAATAATTCACCCCTCCACTTT.

The V and J genes are TRBV27 and TRBJ1-5; the D is unclear. Germline assignment: CDR1 MNHEY and CDR2 SMNVEV (reference sequence). The CDR3 contains 15 residues. Trimming removed 6 bases at V and 0 bases at J, with 12 bases between. CDR3 loop: CASREAGGSNQPQHF. The CDR3 DNA sequence: TGTGCCAGCAGAGAGGCCGGCGGTAGCAATCAGCCCCAGCATTTT.

The chain joins TRBV3-1 (or the pseudogene TRBV3-2) to TRBJ2-1, with D tentatively TRBD2 (7 bases). The CDR3 is 12 residues long. The germline CDR1 and CDR2 sequences are LGHDT and YNNKEL (reference sequence). The V end was cut by 3 bases, the J end by 16 bases, with 16 bases between. The CDR3 protein is CASSQGGPGYFF. As DNA, the CDR3 is TGTGCCAGCAGCCAGGGGGGGCCGGGTTACTTCTTC.

The chain carries TRBV3-1 (or the pseudogene TRBV3-2) and TRBJ1-1; the D is unclear. V gave up 0 bases and J gave up 3 bases, with 11 bases separating them. This CDR3 region has 15 residues. The germline V gene encodes CDR1 LGHDT and CDR2 YNNKEL (reference sequence). The chain's CDR3 is CASSQDGLSHTEAFF. CDR3 DNA: TGTGCCAGCAGCCAAGATGGGTTATCGCACACTGAAGCTTTCTTT.

The CDR3 sequence: CASSQEGTGSFQGYTF. CDR3 nucleotides: TGCGCCAGCAGCCAAGAAGGGACAGGGTCGTTTCAAGGCTACACCTTC. This chain joins TRBV4-3 and TRBJ1-2, with TRBD1 matching over 9 bases. The CDR3 runs to 16 residues. Germline CDR1 reads LGHNA; CDR2 reads YSLEER. Trimming took 0 bases from V and 8 from J; bases not matched to a gene: 10.

The chain joins TRBV18 to TRBJ1-1; D perhaps matches TRBD1 (6 bases). The V gene lost 5 bases and the J gene lost 0 bases, with 10 bases spanning the gap. This CDR3 has 14 residues. The germline CDR1 and CDR2 sequences are KGHSH and LQKENI. CDR3 protein: CASSYGQLNTEAFF. CDR3 coding DNA: TGTGCCAGCTCATACGGACAGTTGAACACTGAAGCTTTCTTT.

The gene calls are TRBV28 and TRBJ2-7, with 8 nucleotides matching TRBD1. Germline CDR1 and CDR2: MDHEN and SYDVKM. The CDR3 covers 16 residues. V lost 5 bases, J lost 5 bases, and 14 bases stayed unmatched. This CDR3 reads CASSPAGAGGVNEQYF. CDR3 DNA: TGTGCCAGCAGTCCCGCCGGGGCAGGGGGCGTCAACGAGCAGTACTTC.

This chain joins TRBV19 and TRBJ1-5; 11 bases map to TRBD1. The V gene's germline CDR1 is LNHDA and CDR2 SQIVND (reference sequence). The ends lost 6 bases at V and 4 bases at J; junction bases unmatched: 5. The CDR3 extends over 15 amino acids. The CDR3 nucleotides are TGTGCCAGTAGCCGTGGACAGGGGGCAAATCAGCCCCAGCATTTT. It codes for CASSRGQGANQPQHF.

The rearrangement joins TRBV25-1 to TRBJ1-2; D uncertain. The CDR3 contains 14 residues. CDR1 is MGHDK and CDR2 is SYGVNS in the germline V gene. V lost 2 bases and J 4 bases, leaving 11 bases between the germline ends. Here the CDR3 DNA reads TGTGCCAGCAGTGAAGGTGACGCAGGCTATGGCTACACCTTC. Its translation is CASSEGDAGYGYTF.

The rearrangement joins TRBV7-6 to TRBJ1-1, with a weak D call TRBD1 (6 bases). There are 19 residues in the CDR3. Germline values: CDR1 SGHVS, CDR2 FNYEAQ. V was cut by 1 base and J by 4 bases, with 25 bases left in between. CDR3 sequence: CASSLVGDRGSYDGTEAFF. The DNA of the CDR3 is TGTGCCAGCAGCTTAGTAGGGGATAGGGGGAGCTATGACGGCACTGAAGCTTTCTTT.

The CDR3, as DNA: TGTGCCACCGGGAGTCCTTCTGGAAACACCATATATTTT. It specifies CATGSPSGNTIYF. The chain joins TRBV24-1 to TRBJ1-3; unclear D gene. Germline V gene sequence: CDR1 KGHDR, CDR2 SFDVKD. Between the trimmed V and J ends, which lost 9 bases and 1 base, there was a span of 9 bases. The CDR3 totals 13 residues.

This clone appeared once. This chain links TRBV10-3 with TRBJ2-2, with 7 bases that match TRBD1. V shed 5 bases, J shed 0 bases, and the junction held 9 bases outside the gene matches. From germline, CDR1 is ENHRY and CDR2 SYGVKD. This CDR3 is built from 17 residues. The CDR3 nucleotides read TGTGCCATCAGTTTCTCGGACAGGAGTCCGAACACCGGGGAGCTGTTTTTT. This gives the protein CAISFSDRSPNTGELFF.

Remarks on this clone: This specimen includes other DNA sequences encoding the same CDR3. The rearrangement uses TRBV6-1 and TRBJ1-4; 9 nucleotides agree with TRBD1. This CDR3 region has 14 residues. Trimming at V came to 1 base and at J to 8 bases, leaving 2 bases not matched to a gene. Germline CDR1 is MNHNS and CDR2 is SASEGT. The CDR3 spells CASSEGTGVEKLFF. CDR3 bases: TGTGCCAGCAGTGAAGGGACAGGGGTCGAAAAACTGTTTTTT.